The rows below give T cell receptor beta chains drawn from one sample of a study of breast tumors, draining lymph nodes, adjacent tissues. TCRdb reanalysed the multiplex PCR reads using MiXCR and keeps one entry per CDR3 protein. Of about 180,000 distinct CDR3 sequences listed, about 33% are singletons. Sequenced sample: axillary lymph node tissue. The receptors were gathered from a female donor with breast cancer. Some clones in this sample may be carry-over from other donors' samples. Both conserved end residues are part of each CDR3. Each record gives: clone size, V gene, D gene, J gene, CDR3 protein, CDR3 DNA. D genes are given only for firm matches. Size is omitted from some rows. Given values are once, few, many or a class for expanded clones.

abundance: many
v_gene: TRBV4-1
d_gene: NA
j_gene: TRBJ2-3
CDR3aa: CASSQEGSRGGPRDTQYF
CDR3nt: TGCGCCAGCAGCCAAGAGGGATCTAGGGGGGGGCCGAGAGATACGCAGTATTTT

abundance: NA
v_gene: TRBV7-2
d_gene: NA
j_gene: TRBJ2-5
CDR3aa: CASSLSGPVVVETQYF
CDR3nt: TGTGCCAGCAGTTTAAGCGGCCCGGTAGTGGTGGAGACCCAGTACTTC

abundance: many
v_gene: TRBV7-9
d_gene: TRBD2
j_gene: TRBJ2-5
CDR3aa: CASSLGFSGGARAKETQYF
CDR3nt: TGTGCCAGCAGCTTAGGGTTTAGCGGGGGGGCCCGAGCCAAGGAGACCCAGTACTTC

abundance: NA
v_gene: TRBV5-4
d_gene: NA
j_gene: TRBJ2-1
CDR3aa: CASSSKRAFSYNEQFF
CDR3nt: TGTGCCAGCAGCTCCAAACGGGCTTTTTCGTACAATGAGCAGTTCTTC

abundance: many
v_gene: TRBV20-1
d_gene: NA
j_gene: TRBJ1-3
CDR3aa: CSARVDTGSGNTIYF
CDR3nt: TGCAGTGCTAGAGTCGACACGGGCTCTGGAAACACCATATATTTT

abundance: few
v_gene: TRBV6-5
d_gene: NA
j_gene: TRBJ2-7
CDR3aa: CASKHGETSREQYF
CDR3nt: TGTGCCAGCAAACACGGAGAAACCTCTCGCGAGCAGTACTTC

abundance: many
v_gene: TRBV6-5
d_gene: TRBD1
j_gene: TRBJ1-4
CDR3aa: CASSPGTGFNEKLFF
CDR3nt: TGTGCCAGCAGCCCCGGGACAGGGTTTAATGAAAAACTGTTTTTT

abundance: NA
v_gene: TRBV6-2/TRBV6-3
d_gene: NA
j_gene: TRBJ2-1
CDR3aa: CASSHPLEENYNEQFF
CDR3nt: TGTGCCAGCAGTCACCCCCTAGAAGAGAATTACAATGAGCAGTTCTTC

abundance: NA
v_gene: TRBV24-1
d_gene: NA
j_gene: TRBJ2-6
CDR3aa: CATSDWTENTGELTF
CDR3nt: TGTGCCACCAGTGACTGGACTGAGAACACCGGGGAGCTGACTTTC

abundance: many
v_gene: TRBV6-5
d_gene: TRBD2
j_gene: TRBJ2-1
CDR3aa: CASRAGGPGNEQFF
CDR3nt: TGTGCCAGCAGAGCGGGAGGGCCAGGCAATGAGCAGTTCTTC

abundance: many
v_gene: TRBV7-2
d_gene: NA
j_gene: TRBJ1-2
CDR3aa: CASSRPGAFYGYTF
CDR3nt: TGTGCCAGCAGCAGACCGGGAGCCTTCTATGGCTACACCTTC

abundance: many
v_gene: TRBV7-9
d_gene: NA
j_gene: TRBJ2-5
CDR3aa: CASLKAGNPETQYF
CDR3nt: TGTGCCAGCCTGAAGGCAGGGAACCCAGAGACCCAGTACTTC

abundance: few
v_gene: TRBV28
d_gene: NA
j_gene: TRBJ2-2
CDR3aa: CASSFRGGDTGELFF
CDR3nt: TGTGCCAGCAGTTTTCGAGGGGGAGACACCGGGGAGCTGTTTTTT

abundance: many
v_gene: TRBV11-2
d_gene: TRBD1
j_gene: TRBJ1-6
CDR3aa: CASSFSGTGRDSPLHF
CDR3nt: TGTGCCAGCAGCTTCTCCGGGACAGGGAGGGATTCACCCCTCCACTTT

abundance: NA
v_gene: TRBV11-2
d_gene: NA
j_gene: TRBJ2-2
CDR3aa: CASSRIGQLNTGELFF
CDR3nt: TGTGCCAGCAGCCGTATAGGACAGCTCAACACCGGGGAGCTGTTTTTT

abundance: many
v_gene: TRBV6-5
d_gene: TRBD1
j_gene: TRBJ2-6
CDR3aa: CASSYSGQTFSGANVLTF
CDR3nt: TGTGCCAGCAGTTACTCGGGACAGACTTTCTCTGGGGCCAACGTCCTGACTTTC

abundance: many
v_gene: TRBV7-3
d_gene: TRBD2
j_gene: TRBJ2-3
CDR3aa: CASSSLAGVGDTQYF
CDR3nt: TGTGCCAGCAGCTCTCTAGCGGGGGTGGGAGATACGCAGTATTTT

abundance: NA
v_gene: TRBV5-1
d_gene: TRBD1
j_gene: TRBJ2-5
CDR3aa: CASSEGTGVTQYF
CDR3nt: TGCGCCAGCAGCGAAGGGACAGGGGTCACCCAGTACTTC

abundance: many
v_gene: TRBV3-1
d_gene: NA
j_gene: TRBJ2-1
CDR3aa: CASSQGVRGRLSNNEQFF
CDR3nt: TGTGCCAGCAGCCAAGGTGTCAGGGGTCGCCTCTCAAACAATGAGCAGTTCTTC

abundance: many
v_gene: TRBV19
d_gene: NA
j_gene: TRBJ1-4
CDR3aa: CASSISSGLANEKLFF
CDR3nt: TGTGCCAGTAGTATCTCCTCCGGGTTAGCTAATGAAAAACTGTTTTTT

abundance: many
v_gene: TRBV11-2
d_gene: TRBD2
j_gene: TRBJ2-1
CDR3aa: CASSFSSGTSGGVINEQFF
CDR3nt: TGTGCCAGCAGCTTTAGCTCCGGGACTAGCGGGGGGGTTATTAATGAGCAGTTCTTC

abundance: NA
v_gene: TRBV6-2/TRBV6-3
d_gene: NA
j_gene: TRBJ1-3
CDR3aa: CASKTGISGNTIYF
CDR3nt: TGTGCCAGCAAGACAGGAATCTCTGGAAACACCATATATTTT

abundance: once
v_gene: TRBV2
d_gene: TRBD1
j_gene: TRBJ2-1
CDR3aa: CASTRTGANEQFF
CDR3nt: TGTGCCAGCACCAGGACAGGGGCAAATGAGCAGTTCTTC

abundance: NA
v_gene: TRBV5-1
d_gene: NA
j_gene: TRBJ2-2
CDR3aa: CASSSLEGFDTGELFF
CDR3nt: TGCGCCAGCAGCTCGCTTGAAGGGTTCGACACCGGGGAGCTGTTTTTT

abundance: many
v_gene: TRBV2
d_gene: TRBD2
j_gene: TRBJ2-5
CDR3aa: CASSEPGTSGGRETQYF
CDR3nt: TGTGCCAGCAGTGAGCCTGGGACTAGCGGGGGCCGGGAGACCCAGTACTTC

abundance: many
v_gene: TRBV7-9
d_gene: TRBD1
j_gene: TRBJ2-7
CDR3aa: CASVSGTAYEQYF
CDR3nt: TGTGCCAGCGTATCCGGGACAGCCTACGAGCAGTACTTC

abundance: NA
v_gene: TRBV2
d_gene: NA
j_gene: TRBJ1-4
CDR3aa: CASRRTGMGRGEKLFF
CDR3nt: TGTGCCAGCAGAAGAACGGGGATGGGGCGAGGTGAAAAACTGTTTTTT

abundance: many
v_gene: TRBV7-2
d_gene: TRBD2
j_gene: TRBJ2-1
CDR3aa: CASSAPLGLAGGSYNEQFF
CDR3nt: TGTGCCAGCAGCGCCCCTCTGGGACTAGCGGGGGGCTCCTACAATGAGCAGTTCTTC

abundance: many
v_gene: TRBV24-1
d_gene: NA
j_gene: TRBJ1-5
CDR3aa: CATSDRPNQPQHF
CDR3nt: TGTGCCACCAGTGACCGACCAAATCAGCCCCAGCATTTT

abundance: many
v_gene: TRBV7-3
d_gene: NA
j_gene: TRBJ2-2
CDR3aa: CASSLTPSRDFDTGELFF
CDR3nt: TGTGCCAGCAGCTTAACCCCAAGTAGGGATTTCGACACCGGGGAGCTGTTTTTT

abundance: NA
v_gene: TRBV12-3/TRBV12-4
d_gene: NA
j_gene: TRBJ1-6
CDR3aa: CASRQYRGSYNSPLHF
CDR3nt: TGTGCCAGCAGGCAATATCGGGGCTCCTATAATTCACCCCTCCACTTT

abundance: few
v_gene: TRBV20-1
d_gene: NA
j_gene: TRBJ1-2
CDR3aa: CSARAAMGSGYTF
CDR3nt: TGCAGTGCTAGGGCCGCGATGGGGAGCGGCTACACCTTC

abundance: many
v_gene: TRBV5-1
d_gene: TRBD2
j_gene: TRBJ2-7
CDR3aa: CASSLEAGGPYEQYF
CDR3nt: TGCGCCAGCAGCTTGGAGGCGGGGGGGCCCTACGAGCAGTACTTC

abundance: many
v_gene: TRBV3-1
d_gene: NA
j_gene: TRBJ2-7
CDR3aa: CASSQESGPVTEQYF
CDR3nt: TGTGCCAGCAGCCAAGAAAGTGGACCGGTAACGGAGCAGTACTTC

abundance: many
v_gene: TRBV20-1
d_gene: NA
j_gene: TRBJ1-1
CDR3aa: CSARNVVVSTEAFF
CDR3nt: TGCAGTGCTAGAAACGTTGTGGTGTCCACTGAAGCTTTCTTT

abundance: many
v_gene: TRBV7-3
d_gene: NA
j_gene: TRBJ2-5
CDR3aa: CASSPTQEETQYF
CDR3nt: TGTGCCAGCAGCCCAACCCAAGAAGAGACCCAGTACTTC

abundance: NA
v_gene: TRBV19
d_gene: NA
j_gene: TRBJ1-1
CDR3aa: CASSIGGFDTEAFF
CDR3nt: TGTGCCAGTAGTATAGGGGGGTTTGACACTGAAGCTTTCTTT

abundance: many
v_gene: TRBV24-1
d_gene: NA
j_gene: TRBJ2-1
CDR3aa: CATIRGHSSYNEQFF
CDR3nt: TGTGCCACCATCCGGGGACACTCCTCCTACAATGAGCAGTTCTTC

abundance: many
v_gene: TRBV5-1
d_gene: NA
j_gene: TRBJ2-6
CDR3aa: CASSFGGAGANVLTF
CDR3nt: TGCGCCAGCAGCTTTGGAGGGGCTGGGGCCAACGTCCTGACTTTC

abundance: once
v_gene: TRBV18
d_gene: TRBD1
j_gene: TRBJ1-6
CDR3aa: CASSRGQGARSPLHF
CDR3nt: TGTGCCAGCTCCCGTGGACAGGGGGCGCGTTCACCCCTCCACTTT

abundance: NA
v_gene: TRBV7-6
d_gene: TRBD2
j_gene: TRBJ2-3
CDR3aa: CASSLLAGTTSTDTQYF
CDR3nt: TGTGCCAGCAGCTTACTAGCGGGGACAACTAGCACAGATACGCAGTATTTT

abundance: many
v_gene: TRBV6-2/TRBV6-3
d_gene: NA
j_gene: TRBJ1-5
CDR3aa: CASSYLGMNQPQHF
CDR3nt: TGTGCCAGCAGTTACCTAGGGATGAATCAGCCCCAGCATTTT

abundance: NA
v_gene: TRBV2
d_gene: TRBD1
j_gene: TRBJ1-2
CDR3aa: CASSFDRGEGYTF
CDR3nt: TGTGCCAGCAGTTTTGACAGGGGGGAAGGCTACACCTTC

abundance: many
v_gene: TRBV6-5
d_gene: NA
j_gene: TRBJ2-5
CDR3aa: CASSYSGGDQETQYF
CDR3nt: TGTGCCAGCAGTTACTCAGGAGGGGACCAAGAGACCCAGTACTTC

abundance: NA
v_gene: TRBV6-5
d_gene: NA
j_gene: TRBJ2-2
CDR3aa: CASSHSYFTGELFF
CDR3nt: TGTGCCAGCAGTCACTCGTATTTTACCGGGGAGCTGTTTTTT

abundance: many
v_gene: TRBV14
d_gene: NA
j_gene: TRBJ1-2
CDR3aa: CASSQGPGAPGGYTF
CDR3nt: TGTGCCAGCAGCCAAGGGCCCGGGGCCCCCGGTGGCTACACCTTC

abundance: NA
v_gene: TRBV6-5
d_gene: NA
j_gene: TRBJ2-6
CDR3aa: CASSPGNLFGVRSGANVLTF
CDR3nt: TGTGCCAGCAGTCCTGGAAACCTATTCGGTGTTCGCTCTGGGGCCAACGTCCTGACTTTC

abundance: many
v_gene: TRBV28
d_gene: NA
j_gene: TRBJ1-5
CDR3aa: CASSLGGHQPQHF
CDR3nt: TGTGCCAGCAGTTTAGGGGGCCATCAGCCCCAGCATTTT

abundance: many
v_gene: TRBV7-9
d_gene: TRBD1
j_gene: TRBJ2-5
CDR3aa: CASSFGQGASGTQYF
CDR3nt: TGTGCCAGCAGCTTCGGACAGGGAGCCTCGGGGACCCAGTACTTC

abundance: many
v_gene: TRBV20-1
d_gene: TRBD2
j_gene: TRBJ2-1
CDR3aa: CSASNPAGGREQFF
CDR3nt: TGCAGTGCTAGCAATCCCGCGGGGGGACGGGAGCAGTTCTTC

abundance: NA
v_gene: TRBV12-3/TRBV12-4
d_gene: NA
j_gene: TRBJ2-1
CDR3aa: CASSPSSSYNEQFF
CDR3nt: TGTGCCAGCAGCCCCTCGAGCTCCTACAATGAGCAGTTCTTC

abundance: NA
v_gene: TRBV7-9
d_gene: TRBD2
j_gene: TRBJ2-3
CDR3aa: CASSSRTSGGAKEQYF
CDR3nt: TGTGCCAGCAGCTCCCGGACTAGCGGGGGGGCTAAGGAGCAGTATTTT

abundance: many
v_gene: TRBV5-1
d_gene: NA
j_gene: TRBJ1-4
CDR3aa: CASSADSSGVKKLFF
CDR3nt: TGCGCCAGCAGCGCGGACAGCTCGGGGGTGAAAAAACTGTTTTTT

abundance: many
v_gene: TRBV7-9
d_gene: TRBD2
j_gene: TRBJ2-1
CDR3aa: CASSFPLAGGGEQFF
CDR3nt: TGTGCCAGCAGCTTCCCGCTAGCGGGGGGTGGTGAGCAGTTCTTC

abundance: NA
v_gene: TRBV7-9
d_gene: NA
j_gene: TRBJ1-1
CDR3aa: CASGFREQGPAEAFF
CDR3nt: TGTGCCAGCGGCTTCCGCGAACAGGGCCCCGCTGAAGCTTTCTTT

abundance: many
v_gene: TRBV7-9
d_gene: NA
j_gene: TRBJ1-3
CDR3aa: CASSSVADFRSGNTIYF
CDR3nt: TGTGCCAGCAGCTCCGTGGCCGACTTCCGCTCTGGAAACACCATATATTTT

abundance: many
v_gene: TRBV6-2/TRBV6-3
d_gene: NA
j_gene: TRBJ2-3
CDR3aa: CASSTNRASTDTQYF
CDR3nt: TGTGCCAGCAGTACCAACAGGGCTAGCACAGATACGCAGTATTTT

abundance: NA
v_gene: TRBV5-1
d_gene: TRBD1
j_gene: TRBJ2-3
CDR3aa: CASSQGQVGDTQYF
CDR3nt: TGCGCCAGCAGCCAGGGACAGGTTGGGGATACGCAGTATTTT

abundance: many
v_gene: TRBV5-5
d_gene: NA
j_gene: TRBJ2-5
CDR3aa: CASSFRRGWETQYF
CDR3nt: TGTGCCAGCAGCTTCCGGCGGGGTTGGGAGACCCAGTACTTC

abundance: many
v_gene: TRBV6-6
d_gene: NA
j_gene: TRBJ2-7
CDR3aa: CASSSGLSSYEQYF
CDR3nt: TGTGCCAGCAGTAGCGGGTTGAGCTCCTACGAGCAGTACTTC